A single sample is the source of the 13 T cell receptor beta chains below, sequenced in a study of blood T cell repertoires in COVID-19. Sequencing was performed with immunoSEQ multiplex PCR; in TCRdb, only in-frame clones are kept and a portion is missing. The sample yields approximately 480,000 clones, 87% seen once. Sequencing was carried out using PBMCs or T cells enriched from blood (not recorded which). The receptor set was obtained from a woman aged 18 to 35 who had recovered from COVID-19.

The V gene is TRBV11-2, the J gene TRBJ2-7; D might be TRBD1 (6 bases). Trimming shortened V by 2 bases and J by 2 bases, and 10 bases separated the two germline ends. Germline V gene sequence: CDR1 SGHAT, CDR2 FQNNGV. This CDR3 contains 14 residues. CDR3 loop: CASSLQGPPYEQYF. In nucleotides, the CDR3 is TGTGCCAGCAGCTTACAGGGGCCTCCCTACGAGCAGTACTTC.

This chain uses TRBV9 with TRBJ2-2; 11 positions match TRBD2. Unmatched junction bases numbered 8, after V lost 0 bases and J lost 7 bases. Germline CDR1 reads SGDLS; CDR2 reads YYNGEE. The CDR3 is made up of 17 amino acids. The DNA of the CDR3 is TGTGCCAGCAGCGTAGAGCTAGCGGGGGGTACCGGCGGGGAGCTGTTTTTT. This codes for CASSVELAGGTGGELFF. The whole variable domain, remainder taken from reference TRBV9 and TRBJ2-2, is DSGVTQTPKHLITATGQRVTLRCSPRSGDLSVYWYQQSLDQGLQFLIQYYNGEERAKGNILERFSAQQFPDLHSELNLSSLELGDSALYFCASSVELAGGTGGELFFGEGSRLTVL.

V is TRBV5-4 and J is TRBJ1-4, with D hard to call. Trimming shortened V by 4 bases and J by 5 bases, and 15 bases separated the two germline ends. In germline, CDR1 is SGHNT, CDR2 YYREEE (reference sequence). The CDR3 sequence is 15 residues long. Written as DNA, the CDR3 is TGTGCCAGCAGCCCAAGGGCATCGGGGAATGAAAAACTGTTTTTT. Its translation: CASSPRASGNEKLFF. Full variable domain (outside the CDR3, taken from reference TRBV5-4 and TRBJ1-4): ETGVTQSPTHLIKTRGQQVTLRCSSQSGHNTVSWYQQALGQGPQFIFQYYREEENGRGNFPPRFSGLQFPNYSSELNVNALELDDSALYLCASSPRASGNEKLFFGSGTQLSVL.

The gene calls are TRBV5-1 and TRBJ1-2, with D perhaps TRBD1 (5 bases). The germline V and J ends were trimmed by 3 bases and 8 bases, with 23 bases remaining between them. CDR3 size: 16 residues. Germline lookup yields CDR1 SGHRS and CDR2 YFSETQ. The CDR3: CASSSVTGPKAAGYTF. DNA of the CDR3: TGCGCCAGCAGCTCGGTTACAGGACCCAAGGCGGCCGGCTACACCTTC.

This chain uses TRBV10-1 with TRBJ1-1, with 7 nucleotides matching TRBD1. CDR1 is WNHNN and CDR2 is SYGVQD in the germline V gene (reference sequence). The J segment lost 1 base and the V segment lost 1 base, leaving 12 bases of the junction unmatched. The CDR3 has 18 residues. The CDR3 reads CASSEYHPTGTENTEAFF. In nucleotides, the CDR3 is TGCGCCAGCAGTGAGTACCACCCAACCGGGACAGAGAACACTGAAGCTTTCTTT.

CDR3 in amino acids: CASRNSLPVSYEQYF. CDR3 bases: TGTGCCAGCAGGAACAGTCTACCCGTCTCCTACGAGCAGTACTTC. The genes are TRBV2 and TRBJ2-7; D gene ambiguous. The CDR3 is made up of 15 amino acids. Trimming removed 6 bases from V and 0 bases from J, with 15 bases in between. Germline V gene lookup returns CDR1 SNHLY and CDR2 FYNNEI.

This chain links TRBV19 with TRBJ1-3; 7 bases agree with TRBD1. The trim removed 6 bases at V and 9 bases at J, leaving 8 bases unmatched. Germline V gives CDR1 LNHDA, CDR2 SQIVND (reference sequence). The CDR3 length is 13 residues. CDR3 DNA: TGTGCCAGTAGCCCACAGGGGATAAGCACCATATATTTT. Amino acid sequence: CASSPQGISTIYF.

V and J are TRBV4-1 and TRBJ2-3; 7 bases agree with TRBD2. The trim removed 1 base at V and 5 bases at J, leaving 9 bases unmatched. Germline CDR1 and CDR2: MGHRA and YSYEKL. CDR3 length equals 16 residues. Here the CDR3 reads CASSQAPGRGGDTQYF. CDR3 sequence (DNA): TGCGCCAGCAGCCAAGCGCCAGGGAGGGGCGGAGATACGCAGTATTTT.

The chain combines TRBV10-2 with TRBJ1-2; D unresolved. Germline V gives CDR1 WSHSY, CDR2 SAAADI. V lost 7 bases, J lost 4 bases, and 10 bases lay in between. This CDR3 has 12 amino acids. The CDR3 region is CASINGLYGYTF. In DNA, the CDR3 is TGCGCCAGCATAAACGGACTCTATGGCTACACCTTC.

The chain couples TRBV5-1 to TRBJ1-6; 9 nucleotides line up with TRBD1. Trimming cost V 5 bases and J 9 bases; bases outside gene matches: 9. In germline, CDR1 is SGHRS, CDR2 YFSETQ. The length of the CDR3 is 15 residues. The CDR3 loop reads CASRTTGGEGSPLHF. Here the CDR3 DNA reads TGCGCCAGCAGGACTACAGGGGGCGAGGGTTCACCCCTCCACTTT.

V is TRBV3-1 (or the pseudogene TRBV3-2) and J is TRBJ2-1; 8 bases match TRBD2. CDR3 length: 16 residues. The V and J ends lost 0 bases and 8 bases, in that order; junction bases with no gene match: 9. The V gene's germline CDR1 is LGHDT and CDR2 YNNKEL (reference sequence). This chain's CDR3 is CASSQDFAGGLDEQFF. DNA for the CDR3: TGTGCCAGCAGCCAAGATTTCGCGGGGGGCCTGGATGAGCAGTTCTTC.

V and J are TRBV28 and TRBJ2-5, with D unclear. CDR1 is MDHEN, CDR2 SYDVKM, per germline. The CDR3 sequence is 13 residues long. V shed 3 bases and J shed 5 bases, with 10 bases lying between them. CDR3 amino acids: CASSFVSPETQYF. As DNA, the CDR3 is TGTGCCAGCAGTTTCGTTTCCCCGGAGACCCAGTACTTC.

The rearrangement uses TRBV6-1 and TRBJ2-7, with 7 bases identical to TRBD1. Germline V gene sequence: CDR1 MNHNS, CDR2 SASEGT. With 3 bases clipped from V and 0 bases from J, the junction kept 8 bases outside the gene matches. The CDR3 is 16 amino acids. The CDR3 coding sequence is TGTGCCAGCAGTGATTCGAGGGGGCTTGACTCCTACGAGCAGTACTTC. Encoded protein: CASSDSRGLDSYEQYF.